The present T cell receptor beta chain was sequenced within a study of shared clonotypes between healthy human individuals. Naive CD8 isolation took CD45RO-negative cells positively selected for CCR7 and excluded terminally differentiated effector memory CD45RA+ cells. The healthy adult donors were HIV-negative and reported no recent acute infections or vaccinations. Sorted subsets were amplified in replicate PCRs using 200 ng DNA, around 30,000 T cell genomes. Using immunoSEQ multiplex PCR, the repertoire was profiled, and TCRdb retains in-frame clones only, with some absent. The table has 2 million to 2.5 million clones, 93% seen once. The CDR3 has 13 amino acids. V was clipped by 0 bases and J by 6 bases, with 6 bases between them. Germline assignment: CDR1 SEHNR and CDR2 FQNEAQ (reference sequence).

The sequencing input was naive CD8+ T cells from PBMCs. The chain is built from TRBV7-9 and TRBJ2-1; D is unresolved. This TCR derives from a man younger than 35 in good health. Some clones in this sample may be carry-over from other donors' samples. CDR3 bases: TGTGCCAGCAGCTTAGCGATACTCAATGAGCAGTTCTTC. It encodes CASSLAILNEQFF.